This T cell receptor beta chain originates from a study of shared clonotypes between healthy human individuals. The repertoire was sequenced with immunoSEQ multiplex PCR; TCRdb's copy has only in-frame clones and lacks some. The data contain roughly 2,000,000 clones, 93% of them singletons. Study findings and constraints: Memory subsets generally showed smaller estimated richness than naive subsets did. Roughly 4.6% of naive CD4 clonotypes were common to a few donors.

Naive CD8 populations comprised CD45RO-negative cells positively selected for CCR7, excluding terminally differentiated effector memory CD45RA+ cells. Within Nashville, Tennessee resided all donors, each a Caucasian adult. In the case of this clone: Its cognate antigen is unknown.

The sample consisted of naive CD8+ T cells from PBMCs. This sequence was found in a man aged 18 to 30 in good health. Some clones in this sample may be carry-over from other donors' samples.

The CDR3 spells CASSPGDHNEQFF. CDR3 nucleotides: TGTGCCAGCAGTCCGGGGGACCACAATGAGCAGTTCTTC. The chain links TRBV27 to TRBJ2-1; TRBD2 might be the D (6 bases). Looked up from germline, CDR1 is MNHEY and CDR2 is SMNVEV (reference sequence). V was pared by 5 bases and J by 5 bases, with 10 bases between. This CDR3 contains 13 residues.